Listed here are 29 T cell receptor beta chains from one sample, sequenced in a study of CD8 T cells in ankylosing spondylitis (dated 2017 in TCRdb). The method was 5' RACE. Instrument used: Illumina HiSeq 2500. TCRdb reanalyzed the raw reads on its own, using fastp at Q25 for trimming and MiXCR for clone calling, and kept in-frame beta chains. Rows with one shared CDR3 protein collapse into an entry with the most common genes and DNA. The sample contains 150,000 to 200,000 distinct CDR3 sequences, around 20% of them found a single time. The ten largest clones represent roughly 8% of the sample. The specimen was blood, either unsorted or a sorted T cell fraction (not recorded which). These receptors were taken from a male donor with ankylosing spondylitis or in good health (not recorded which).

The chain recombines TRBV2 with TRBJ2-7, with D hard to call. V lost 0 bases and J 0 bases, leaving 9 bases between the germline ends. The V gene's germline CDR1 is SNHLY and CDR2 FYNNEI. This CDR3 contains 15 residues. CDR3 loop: CASSEADLPSYEQYF. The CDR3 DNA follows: TGTGCCAGCAGTGAAGCGGATCTACCCTCCTACGAGCAGTACTTC.

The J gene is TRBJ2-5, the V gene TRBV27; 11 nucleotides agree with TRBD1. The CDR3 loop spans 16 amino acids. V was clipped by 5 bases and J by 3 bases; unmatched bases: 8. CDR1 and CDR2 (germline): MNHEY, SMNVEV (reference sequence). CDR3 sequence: CASSQGTGGYEETQYF. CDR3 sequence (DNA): TGTGCCAGCAGTCAAGGGACAGGGGGGTATGAAGAGACCCAGTACTTC.

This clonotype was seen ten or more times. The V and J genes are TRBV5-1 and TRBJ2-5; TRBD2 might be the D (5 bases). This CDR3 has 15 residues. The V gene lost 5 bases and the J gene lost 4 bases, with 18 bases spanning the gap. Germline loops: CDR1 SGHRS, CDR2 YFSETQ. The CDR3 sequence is CASRADGNLGETQYF. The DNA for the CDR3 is TGCGCCAGCAGAGCGGACGGAAACTTGGGAGAGACCCAGTACTTC.

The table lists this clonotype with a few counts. The CDR3 spells CSVRDMYEQYF. For the CDR3, the DNA is TGCAGCGTTCGGGACATGTACGAGCAGTACTTC. The rearrangement uses TRBV29-1 and TRBJ2-7; D is perhaps TRBD1 (6 bases). From germline, CDR1 is SQVTM and CDR2 ANQGSEA. This CDR3 has 11 residues. The V end was cut by 5 bases, the J end by 4 bases, with 9 bases between.

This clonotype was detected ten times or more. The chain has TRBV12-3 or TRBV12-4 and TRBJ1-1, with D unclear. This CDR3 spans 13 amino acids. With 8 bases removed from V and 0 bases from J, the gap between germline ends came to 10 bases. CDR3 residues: CASGYQMNTEAFF. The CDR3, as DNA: TGTGCCAGCGGCTATCAAATGAACACTGAAGCTTTCTTT.

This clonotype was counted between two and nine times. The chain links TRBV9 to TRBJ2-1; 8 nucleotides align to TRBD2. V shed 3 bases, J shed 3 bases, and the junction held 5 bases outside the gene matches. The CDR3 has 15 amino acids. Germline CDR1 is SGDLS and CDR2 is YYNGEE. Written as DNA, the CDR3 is TGTGCCAGCAGCGAGACTAGCGCCCACTACAATGAGCAGTTCTTC. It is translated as CASSETSAHYNEQFF.

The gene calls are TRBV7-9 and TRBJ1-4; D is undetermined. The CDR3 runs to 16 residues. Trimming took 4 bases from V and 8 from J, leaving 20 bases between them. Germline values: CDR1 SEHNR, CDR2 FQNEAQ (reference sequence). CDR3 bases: TGTGCCAGCAGCTCCGCTACCCAGAGGGTTGGGGAAAAACTGTTTTTT. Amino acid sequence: CASSSATQRVGEKLFF.

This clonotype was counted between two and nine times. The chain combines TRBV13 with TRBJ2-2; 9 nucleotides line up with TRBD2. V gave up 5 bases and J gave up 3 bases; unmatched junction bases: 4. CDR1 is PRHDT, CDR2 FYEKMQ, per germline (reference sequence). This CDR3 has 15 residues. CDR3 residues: CASSPLAGDTGELFF. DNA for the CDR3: TGTGCCAGCAGCCCATTAGCGGGAGACACCGGGGAGCTGTTTTTT.

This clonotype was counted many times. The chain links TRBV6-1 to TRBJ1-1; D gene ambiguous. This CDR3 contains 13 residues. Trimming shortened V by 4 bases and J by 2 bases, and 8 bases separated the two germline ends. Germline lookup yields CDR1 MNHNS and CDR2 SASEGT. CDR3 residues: CASSVGSNTEAFF. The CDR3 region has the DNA TGTGCCAGCAGTGTAGGCTCTAACACTGAAGCTTTCTTT.

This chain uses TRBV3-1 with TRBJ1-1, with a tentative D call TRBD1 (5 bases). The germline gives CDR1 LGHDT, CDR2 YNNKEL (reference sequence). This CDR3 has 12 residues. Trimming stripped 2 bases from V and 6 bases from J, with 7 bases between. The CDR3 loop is CASSQQGPEAFF. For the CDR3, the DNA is TGTGCCAGCAGCCAACAGGGACCTGAAGCTTTCTTT.

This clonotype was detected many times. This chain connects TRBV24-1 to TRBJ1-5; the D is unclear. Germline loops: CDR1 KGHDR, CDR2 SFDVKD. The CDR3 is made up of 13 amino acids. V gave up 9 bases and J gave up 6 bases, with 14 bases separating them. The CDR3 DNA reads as TGTGCCACCGCAGGCGGAAGAACTCAGCCCCAGCATTTT. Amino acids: CATAGGRTQPQHF.

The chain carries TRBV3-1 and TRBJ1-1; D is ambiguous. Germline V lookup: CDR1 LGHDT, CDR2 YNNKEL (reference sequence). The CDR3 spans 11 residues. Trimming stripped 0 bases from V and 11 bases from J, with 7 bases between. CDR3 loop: CASSQDTVAFF. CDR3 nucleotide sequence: TGTGCCAGCAGCCAAGACACGGTTGCTTTCTTT.

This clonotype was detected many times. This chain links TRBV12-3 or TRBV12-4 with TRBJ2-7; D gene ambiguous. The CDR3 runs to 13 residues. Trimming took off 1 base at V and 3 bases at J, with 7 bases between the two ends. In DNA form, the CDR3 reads TGTGCCAGCAGTTTAGACAGCAACTACGAGCAGTACTTC. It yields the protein CASSLDSNYEQYF.

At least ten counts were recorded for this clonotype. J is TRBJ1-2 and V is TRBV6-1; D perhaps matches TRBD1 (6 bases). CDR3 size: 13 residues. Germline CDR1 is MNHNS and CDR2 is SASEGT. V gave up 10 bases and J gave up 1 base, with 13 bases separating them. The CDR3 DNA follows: TGTGCCATCAAGGAAGGGGGTAACTATGGCTACACCTTC. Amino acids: CAIKEGGNYGYTF.

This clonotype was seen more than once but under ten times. The CDR3 here is CASSLRRTGDTEAFF. The DNA of the CDR3 is TGTGCCAGCAGCCTCCGCCGGACAGGGGACACTGAAGCTTTCTTT. This chain links TRBV3-1 with TRBJ1-1, with 9 bases fitting TRBD1. Looked up from germline, CDR1 is LGHDT and CDR2 is YNNKEL (reference sequence). V was pared by 4 bases and J by 3 bases, with 6 bases of the junction left unmatched. This CDR3 spans 15 amino acids.

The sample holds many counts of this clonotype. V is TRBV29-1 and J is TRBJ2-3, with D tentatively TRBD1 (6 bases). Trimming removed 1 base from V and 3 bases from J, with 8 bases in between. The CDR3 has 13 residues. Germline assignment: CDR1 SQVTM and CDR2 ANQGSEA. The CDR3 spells CSVEGQGTDTQYF. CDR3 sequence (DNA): TGCAGCGTTGAAGGCCAGGGGACAGATACGCAGTATTTT.

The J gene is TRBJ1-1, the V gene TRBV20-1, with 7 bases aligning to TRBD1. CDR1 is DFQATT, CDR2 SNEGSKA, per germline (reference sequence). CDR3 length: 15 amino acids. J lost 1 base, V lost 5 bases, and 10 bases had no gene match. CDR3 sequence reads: CSAQTTGPANTEAFF. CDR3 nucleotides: TGCAGTGCTCAGACGACAGGGCCGGCGAACACTGAAGCTTTCTTT.

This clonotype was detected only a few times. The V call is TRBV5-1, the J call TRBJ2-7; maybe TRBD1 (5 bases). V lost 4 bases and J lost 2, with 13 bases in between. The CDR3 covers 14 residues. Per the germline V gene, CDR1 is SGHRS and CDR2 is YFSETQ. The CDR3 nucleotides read TGCGCCAGCAGCCAACACACAGGACCCTACGAGCAGTACTTC. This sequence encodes CASSQHTGPYEQYF. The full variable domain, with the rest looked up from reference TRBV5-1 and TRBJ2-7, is KAGVTQTPRYLIKTRGQQVTLSCSPISGHRSVSWYQQTPGQGLQFLFEYFSETQRNKGNFPGRFSGRQFSNSRSEMNVSTLELGDSALYLCASSQHTGPYEQYFGPGTRLTVT.

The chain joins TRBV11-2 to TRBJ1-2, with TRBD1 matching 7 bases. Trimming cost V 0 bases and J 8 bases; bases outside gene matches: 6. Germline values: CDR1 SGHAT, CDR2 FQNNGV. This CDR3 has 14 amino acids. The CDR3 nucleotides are TGTGCCAGCAGCTTAGATATGGGGACAGAAGGCTACACCTTC. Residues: CASSLDMGTEGYTF.

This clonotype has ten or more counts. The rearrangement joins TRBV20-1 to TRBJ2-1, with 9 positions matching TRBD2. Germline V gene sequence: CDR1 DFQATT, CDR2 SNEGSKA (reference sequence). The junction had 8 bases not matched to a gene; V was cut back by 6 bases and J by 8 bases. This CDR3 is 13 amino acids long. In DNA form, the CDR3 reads TGCAGTGCCCTGGGGACTAGCCGCGATGAGCAGTTCTTC. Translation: CSALGTSRDEQFF.

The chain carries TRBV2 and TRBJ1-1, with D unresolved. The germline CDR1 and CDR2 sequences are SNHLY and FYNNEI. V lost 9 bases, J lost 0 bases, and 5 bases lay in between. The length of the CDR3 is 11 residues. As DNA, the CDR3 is TGTGCCAGAAAATTGAACACTGAAGCTTTCTTT. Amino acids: CARKLNTEAFF. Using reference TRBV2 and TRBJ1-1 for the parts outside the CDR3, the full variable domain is EPEVTQTPSHQVTQMGQEVILRCVPISNHLYFYWYRQILGQKVEFLVSFYNNEISEKSEIFDDQFSVERPDGSNFTLKIRSTKLEDSAMYFCARKLNTEAFFGQGTRLTVV.

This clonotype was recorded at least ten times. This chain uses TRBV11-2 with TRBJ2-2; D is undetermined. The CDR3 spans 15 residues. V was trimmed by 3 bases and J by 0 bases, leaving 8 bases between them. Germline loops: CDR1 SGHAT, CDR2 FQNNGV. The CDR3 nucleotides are TGTGCCAGCAGCTTTTGGCTAGCGAACACCGGGGAGCTGTTTTTT. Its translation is CASSFWLANTGELFF.

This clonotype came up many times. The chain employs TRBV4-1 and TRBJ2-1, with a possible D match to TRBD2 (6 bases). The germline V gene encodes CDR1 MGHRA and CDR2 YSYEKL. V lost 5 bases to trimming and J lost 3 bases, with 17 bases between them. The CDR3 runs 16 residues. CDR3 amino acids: CASSSSRAGFYNEQFF. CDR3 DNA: TGCGCCAGCAGCTCTAGCCGGGCGGGGTTCTACAATGAGCAGTTCTTC.

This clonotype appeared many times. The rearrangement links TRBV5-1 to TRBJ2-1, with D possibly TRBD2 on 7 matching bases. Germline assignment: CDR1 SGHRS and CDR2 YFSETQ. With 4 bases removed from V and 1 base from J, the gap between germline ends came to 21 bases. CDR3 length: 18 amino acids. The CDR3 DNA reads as TGCGCCAGCAGCGCGGGGGCTAGCGGTGCAGGGTCCTACAATGAGCAGTTCTTC. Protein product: CASSAGASGAGSYNEQFF.

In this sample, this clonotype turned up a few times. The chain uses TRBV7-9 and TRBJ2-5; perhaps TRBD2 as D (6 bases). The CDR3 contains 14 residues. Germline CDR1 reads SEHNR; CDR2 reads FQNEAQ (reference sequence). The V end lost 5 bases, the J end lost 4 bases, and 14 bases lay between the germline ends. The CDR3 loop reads CASSPGDPVETQYF. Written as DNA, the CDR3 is TGTGCCAGCAGCCCGGGGGACCCCGTAGAGACCCAGTACTTC.

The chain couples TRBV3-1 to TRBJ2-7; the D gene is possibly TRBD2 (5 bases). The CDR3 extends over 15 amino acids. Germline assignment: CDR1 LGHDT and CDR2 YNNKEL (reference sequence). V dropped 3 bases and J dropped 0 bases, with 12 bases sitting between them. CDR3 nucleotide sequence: TGTGCCAGCAGCCAGAAACCGGACTTCTCCTACGAGCAGTACTTC. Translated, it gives CASSQKPDFSYEQYF.

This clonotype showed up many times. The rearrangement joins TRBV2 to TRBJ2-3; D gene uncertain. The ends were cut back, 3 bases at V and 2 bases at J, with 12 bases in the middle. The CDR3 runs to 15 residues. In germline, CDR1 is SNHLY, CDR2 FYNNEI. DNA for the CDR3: TGTGCCAGCAGTGACCCGGTACTGTCCACAGATACGCAGTATTTT. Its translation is CASSDPVLSTDTQYF.

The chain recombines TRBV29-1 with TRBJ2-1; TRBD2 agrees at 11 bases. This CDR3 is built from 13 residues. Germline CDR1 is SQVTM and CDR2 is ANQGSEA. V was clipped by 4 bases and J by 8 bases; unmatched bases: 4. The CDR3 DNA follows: TGCAGCGTTGGTCTAGCGGGAGGCCATGAGCAGTTCTTC. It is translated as CSVGLAGGHEQFF.

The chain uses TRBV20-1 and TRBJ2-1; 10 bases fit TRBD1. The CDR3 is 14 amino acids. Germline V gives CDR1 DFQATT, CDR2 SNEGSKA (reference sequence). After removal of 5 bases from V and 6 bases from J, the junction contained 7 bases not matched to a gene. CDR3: CSAPRGDRGNEQFF. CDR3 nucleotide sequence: TGCAGTGCTCCTAGGGGGGACAGGGGCAATGAGCAGTTCTTC.